These 18 T cell receptor beta chains were all obtained from the same sample, sequenced in a study of T cells expressing NK-cell markers. Reprocessing the 5' RACE reads, TCRdb reports a single entry for every CDR3 protein and omits DNA. The sample includes 550,000 to 600,000 distinct CDR3 sequences. Sample: blood T cells: a sorted CD56 or NKG2C T cell subset, CD4+ or CD8+ T cells, or bulk PBMC T cells (not recorded which). The receptors come from a man between 18 and 35 years old in good health.

V and J are TRBV7-3 and TRBJ1-1; TCRdb lists TRBD1, though no DNA is available to test this call. The CDR3 is 13 amino acids. The germline gives CDR1 SGHTA, CDR2 FQGTGA. The CDR3 loop is CASSLGGVGEAFF.

The CDR3 protein is CASSLSGRGGINSPLHF. The V gene is TRBV7-2, the J gene TRBJ1-6; without DNA, the TCRdb call of TRBD1 cannot be checked. Germline lookup yields CDR1 SGHTA and CDR2 FQGNSA. This CDR3 contains 17 residues. The variable domain in full, completed from reference TRBV7-2 and TRBJ1-6, reads GAGVSQSPSNKVTEKGKDVELRCDPISGHTALYWYRQSLGQGLEFLIYFQGNSAPDKSGLPSDRFSAERTGGSVSTLTIQRTQQEDSAVYLCASSLSGRGGINSPLHFGNGTRLTVT.

The chain employs TRBV12-3 or TRBV12-4 and TRBJ1-2; TCRdb indicates TRBD1, and absent DNA this call remains unverified. This CDR3 has 13 amino acids. This chain's CDR3 is CASTFGGGYGYTF.

CDR3 in amino acids: CASENSPGDTQYF. The chain combines TRBV5-1 with TRBJ2-3; the D call from TCRdb, TRBD1, cannot be confirmed without DNA. CDR1 and CDR2 from the germline V gene are SGHRS and YFSETQ. CDR3 length equals 13 residues.

The chain employs TRBV27 and TRBJ2-7; as DNA is missing, the TRBD1 call by TCRdb cannot be tested. This CDR3 contains 16 residues. CDR1 MNHEY and CDR2 SMNVEV come from the germline V gene (reference sequence). CDR3 residues: CASSASRDPPTYEQYF.

The chain's CDR3 is CASSSDSGELFF. The V call is TRBV7-9, the J call TRBJ2-2. Germline CDR1 and CDR2: SEHNR and FQNEAQ (reference sequence). CDR3 length: 12 amino acids.

The chain employs TRBV20-1 and TRBJ2-1. This CDR3 is built from 13 residues. Germline loops: CDR1 DFQATT, CDR2 SNEGSKA (reference sequence). CDR3 in amino acids: CSVNRDYYTEQFF.

The gene calls are TRBV5-1 and TRBJ2-1; TCRdb designates TRBD2, a call that cannot be tested without DNA. Germline V gene data show CDR1 as SGHRS and CDR2 as YFSETQ. This CDR3 spans 17 amino acids. The CDR3 protein is CASGSSDPEGRLNEQFF.

The chain has TRBV27 and TRBJ2-2; as DNA is missing, the TRBD1 call by TCRdb cannot be tested. The CDR3 totals 15 residues. Germline V gene sequence: CDR1 MNHEY, CDR2 SMNVEV (reference sequence). CDR3 protein: CASRTDMGFTGELFF.

The V call is TRBV7-2, the J call TRBJ1-1; the D gene TCRdb calls, TRBD1, cannot be checked with no DNA. The germline gives CDR1 SGHTA, CDR2 FQGNSA. CDR3 size: 14 residues. CDR3 residues: CASSPRQSYTEAFF.

This chain joins TRBV7-6 and TRBJ2-5; no DNA is available, so the TRBD2 call from TCRdb remains unchecked. This CDR3 spans 15 amino acids. Germline values: CDR1 SGHVS, CDR2 FNYEAQ. The CDR3 loop reads CASSLNRGPGETQYF.

The chain is built from TRBV29-1 and TRBJ2-3; the TCRdb D gene call, TRBD2, has no DNA to confirm it. Germline CDR1 reads SQVTM; CDR2 reads ANQGSEA. The CDR3 is 13 residues long. This CDR3 is CSQAPGLKDTQYF.

V usage is TRBV3-1 and J usage is TRBJ2-1. The CDR3 spans 12 residues. The V gene's germline CDR1 is LGHDT and CDR2 YNNKEL (reference sequence). CDR3: CASSQVSAEQFF.

The chain uses TRBV4-1 and TRBJ2-6; without DNA, the TCRdb call of TRBD1 cannot be checked. CDR1 MGHRA and CDR2 YSYEKL come from the germline V gene. CDR3 length: 18 amino acids. CDR3 sequence: CASSQDSLGAIGANVLTF.

The chain links TRBV5-1 to TRBJ2-1; as DNA is missing, the TRBD2 call by TCRdb cannot be tested. The CDR3 loop spans 14 amino acids. CDR1 and CDR2 (germline): SGHRS, YFSETQ. CDR3 region: CASSLARLAPEQFF.

V is TRBV3-1 and J is TRBJ2-2. This CDR3 spans 15 amino acids. Germline CDR1 reads LGHDT; CDR2 reads YNNKEL (reference sequence). CDR3 region: CASSQPRPNTGELFF.

This rearrangement joins TRBV7-7 to TRBJ2-5. CDR3 length: 14 residues. Germline loops: CDR1 SSHAT, CDR2 FNYEAQ (reference sequence). The CDR3 sequence is CASSFGFIGETQYF.

The chain uses TRBV20-1 and TRBJ1-4. Germline CDR1 and CDR2: DFQATT and SNEGSKA (reference sequence). This CDR3 is 13 amino acids long. This CDR3 reads CSTSREGNEKLFF.